These 6 T cell receptor beta chains share one sample of origin, sequenced in a study of blood T cell repertoires in COVID-19. Sequencing used immunoSEQ multiplex PCR; TCRdb keeps in-frame clones, though not all of them. Of 150,000 to 200,000 clones listed, around 90% are singletons. Specimen: peripheral blood. These TCRs come from a man aged 50-60 years with acute or convalescent COVID-19.

This sequence joins TRBV5-1 and TRBJ2-7; D might be TRBD1 (5 bases). Germline assignment: CDR1 SGHRS and CDR2 YFSETQ. V lost 0 bases and J 5 bases, leaving 12 bases between the germline ends. The CDR3 contains 14 residues. CDR3 nucleotide sequence: TGCGCCAGCAGCTTGGGACAGTCCCTCGACGAGCAGTACTTC. This codes for CASSLGQSLDEQYF.

The sample holds one count of this clone. V gene TRBV27 combines with J gene TRBJ1-2, with 10 positions matching TRBD1. Germline loops: CDR1 MNHEY, CDR2 SMNVEV (reference sequence). This CDR3 spans 17 amino acids. V lost 7 bases to trimming and J lost 8 bases; unmatched junction nucleotides: 19. The CDR3 DNA follows: TGTGCCAGCACCTCCTGGACCTTGGGACAGGGGAGAGGCGGCTACACCTTC. Amino acid sequence: CASTSWTLGQGRGGYTF.

The J gene is TRBJ1-1, the V gene TRBV10-3, with TRBD1 identical over 10 bases. CDR1 and CDR2 from the germline V gene are ENHRY and SYGVKD. V shed 6 bases and J 3 bases; nucleotides not matched to a gene: 4. This CDR3 region has 14 residues. The CDR3 DNA reads TGTGCCATCAGGACAGGGGGCTGGGACACTGAAGCTTTCTTT. It is translated as CAIRTGGWDTEAFF.

The chain has TRBV18 and TRBJ2-3, with TRBD2 matching 10 bases. The CDR3 loop spans 15 amino acids. Germline V gene lookup returns CDR1 KGHSH and CDR2 LQKENI. The V segment lost 5 bases and the J segment 1 base; nucleotides outside the gene matches: 3. For the CDR3, the DNA is TGTGCCAGCTCATCGACTAGCGGGCGCACAGATACGCAGTATTTT. Translated, it gives CASSSTSGRTDTQYF.

The V gene is TRBV11-2, the J gene TRBJ1-4, with D unresolved. The germline gives CDR1 SGHAT, CDR2 FQNNGV. The V gene lost 5 bases and the J gene lost 13 bases, with 14 bases spanning the gap. CDR3 size: 12 residues. CDR3 DNA: TGTGCCAGCAGCCCCCGGGATGGTGGACTGTTTTTT. This sequence encodes CASSPRDGGLFF.

The CDR3 here is CASRTPATGYEQYF. For the CDR3, the DNA is TGTGCCAGCAGGACCCCTGCTACAGGCTACGAGCAGTACTTC. The chain is built from TRBV28 and TRBJ2-7; D perhaps matches TRBD1 (5 bases). The CDR3 covers 14 residues. Germline V gene lookup returns CDR1 MDHEN and CDR2 SYDVKM. V was pared by 6 bases and J by 3 bases, with 15 bases between.